Listed here are 16 T cell receptor beta chains from one sample, sequenced in a study of CD8+ T cells in alopecia areata. The treatment here: oral pan-JAK inhibitor, 5-10 mg twice daily. After isolation, RNA underwent reverse transcription to generate cDNA as the sequencing template. Method: immunoSEQ multiplex PCR; TCRdb's copy keeps in-frame clones and lacks some. The sample gives 80,000 to 100,000 clones, roughly two fifths of which show up once; around 18% is in the top ten. Here the sequenced sample was CD8+ T cells sorted from blood, taken at week 24, from a patient treated with tofacitinib. The receptors come from a human donor with alopecia areata.

The chain employs TRBV6-5 and TRBJ2-2; D call uncertain. V was clipped by 6 bases and J by 2 bases, with 4 bases between them. The CDR3 sequence is 12 residues long. CDR1 is MNHEY and CDR2 is SVGAGI in the germline V gene. The CDR3 loop reads CASRGNTGELFF. The CDR3 bases are TGTGCCAGCAGGGGTAACACCGGGGAGCTGTTTTTT.

This clone was counted between two and nine times. This sequence joins TRBV13 and TRBJ2-7; D might be TRBD1 (6 bases). V was cut by 1 base and J by 5 bases, with 12 bases left in between. The CDR3 runs 14 residues. Germline CDR1 reads PRHDT; CDR2 reads FYEKMQ (reference sequence). Here the CDR3 reads CASSLVRGQHEQYF. The CDR3 DNA is TGTGCCAGCAGCTTAGTGCGCGGACAGCACGAGCAGTACTTC.

V is TRBV29-1 and J is TRBJ1-2, with D tentatively TRBD1 (5 bases). The ends were cut back, 2 bases at V and 5 bases at J, with 12 bases in the middle. The germline gives CDR1 SQVTM, CDR2 ANQGSEA. CDR3 length: 13 residues. The CDR3 DNA is TGCAGCGTTGAACCGGGAGGACAATATGGCTACACCTTC. This codes for CSVEPGGQYGYTF. Full variable domain (outside the CDR3, taken from reference TRBV29-1 and TRBJ1-2): SAVISQKPSRDICQRGTSLTIQCQVDSQVTMMFWYRQQPGQSLTLIATANQGSEATYESGFVIDKFPISRPNLTFSTLTVSNMSPEDSSIYLCSVEPGGQYGYTFGSGTRLTVV.

V and J are TRBV30 and TRBJ1-1; TRBD1 might be the D (5 bases). Germline V gives CDR1 GTSNPN, CDR2 SVGIG (reference sequence). The CDR3 runs 14 residues. Trimming removed 4 bases at V and 1 base at J, with 13 bases between. CDR3 nucleotides: TGTGCCTGGACTCGGGGACTGACGAACACTGAAGCTTTCTTT. Translation: CAWTRGLTNTEAFF.

The chain joins TRBV19 to TRBJ1-5; possible D gene TRBD1, 6 bases. The V gene lost 2 bases and the J gene lost 2 bases, with 7 bases spanning the gap. Germline V gives CDR1 LNHDA, CDR2 SQIVND (reference sequence). The CDR3 sequence is 14 residues long. Written as DNA, the CDR3 is TGTGCCAGTAGTATACGGACAGGCAATCAGCCCCAGCATTTT. This encodes CASSIRTGNQPQHF.

The V call is TRBV2, the J call TRBJ1-1; weak D call: TRBD1 (6 bases). Germline lookup yields CDR1 SNHLY and CDR2 FYNNEI. This CDR3 contains 14 residues. V was trimmed by 5 bases and J by 5 bases, leaving 15 bases between them. In DNA, the CDR3 is TGTGCCAGCAGTCAAGGACAGAGGAGGACTGAAGCTTTCTTT. Its translation is CASSQGQRRTEAFF.

The chain uses TRBV19 and TRBJ1-1; D remains unclear. CDR1 is LNHDA, CDR2 SQIVND, per germline (reference sequence). Trimming took 8 bases from V and 4 from J, leaving 8 bases between them. This CDR3 has 11 residues. The CDR3 is CASPSPTEAFF. CDR3 DNA: TGTGCCAGTCCATCGCCCACTGAAGCTTTCTTT.

This clone has a handful of counts. The V and J genes are TRBV25-1 and TRBJ1-1; D not resolved. The CDR3 runs 13 residues. Per the germline V gene, CDR1 is MGHDK and CDR2 is SYGVNS. The V end lost 3 bases, the J end lost 0 bases, and 5 bases lay between the germline ends. CDR3 loop: CASSDLMNTEAFF. The CDR3, as DNA: TGTGCCAGCAGTGATCTAATGAACACTGAAGCTTTCTTT.

V gene TRBV30 combines with J gene TRBJ2-3; 14 bases fit TRBD2. This CDR3 has 15 residues. CDR1 is GTSNPN and CDR2 is SVGIG in the germline V gene (reference sequence). With V trimmed by 3 bases and J by 6 bases, 5 bases remained unmatched. The CDR3 DNA reads as TGTGCCTGGAGCGAGGGACTAGCGGGAGCCGATACGCAGTATTTT. This gives the protein CAWSEGLAGADTQYF. Filled out from reference TRBV30 and TRBJ2-3, the complete variable domain reads SQTIHQWPATLVQPVGSPLSLECTVEGTSNPNLYWYRQAAGRGLQLLFYSVGIGQISSEVPQNLSASRPQDRQFILSSKKLLLSDSGFYLCAWSEGLAGADTQYFGPGTRLTVL.

The chain is built from TRBV27 and TRBJ2-3, with a tentative D call TRBD1 (5 bases). CDR1 is MNHEY and CDR2 is SMNVEV in the germline V gene (reference sequence). This CDR3 has 14 residues. Trimming pared 7 bases from V and 3 bases from J, leaving 14 bases between. The CDR3 reads CASNVGRETDTQYF. CDR3 coding DNA: TGTGCCAGCAATGTCGGCAGGGAAACAGATACGCAGTATTTT.

J is TRBJ2-7 and V is TRBV27; TRBD2 agrees at 12 bases. The CDR3 totals 17 residues. The V segment lost 1 base and the J segment 4 bases; nucleotides outside the gene matches: 8. In germline, CDR1 is MNHEY, CDR2 SMNVEV (reference sequence). CDR3 protein: CASSLLASGRAGYEQYF. CDR3 DNA: TGTGCCAGCAGTTTATTGGCTAGCGGGAGGGCCGGGTACGAGCAGTACTTC.

V gene TRBV29-1 combines with J gene TRBJ1-2; the D is unclear. Germline V gene sequence: CDR1 SQVTM, CDR2 ANQGSEA. With 7 bases removed from V and 6 bases from J, the gap between germline ends came to 12 bases. This CDR3 has 11 residues. The CDR3 coding sequence is TGCAGCGCTTATCCCCCCGATGGCTACACCTTC. Protein sequence: CSAYPPDGYTF.

The genes are TRBV27 and TRBJ2-3; 7 bases align to TRBD2. Germline CDR1 and CDR2: MNHEY and SMNVEV (reference sequence). The V gene end was trimmed by 5 bases and the J gene end by 0 bases; junction bases not matched to a gene: 8. There are 16 residues in the CDR3. DNA of the CDR3: TGTGCCAGCAGTGAATCGGGACTAACTAGCACAGATACGCAGTATTTT. This gives the protein CASSESGLTSTDTQYF.

V usage is TRBV7-9 and J usage is TRBJ2-7; a possible D gene is TRBD2 (6 bases). From germline, CDR1 is SEHNR and CDR2 FQNEAQ (reference sequence). This CDR3 contains 13 residues. Trimming cost V 1 base and J 6 bases, with 10 bases left between them. The CDR3 DNA sequence: TGTGCCAGCAGCTTAGGACTAGTTGCCGAGCAGTACTTC. Encoded protein: CASSLGLVAEQYF.

This clone has a handful of counts. The chain is built from TRBV29-1 and TRBJ2-3, with a possible D match to TRBD2 (6 bases). The CDR3 extends over 13 amino acids. Germline CDR1 is SQVTM and CDR2 is ANQGSEA. V was clipped by 2 bases and J by 2 bases, with 8 bases between them. In DNA form, the CDR3 reads TGCAGCGTTGAACGGCGGGACACAGATACGCAGTATTTT. This codes for CSVERRDTDTQYF.

This chain joins TRBV11-2 and TRBJ2-7; possibly TRBD1 for D (6 bases). Germline CDR1 is SGHAT and CDR2 is FQNNGV. V was cut by 5 bases and J by 4 bases, with 9 bases left in between. The CDR3 is 12 residues long. In DNA, the CDR3 is TGTGCCAGCAGCATCGGACAGTACGAGCAGTACTTC. Translation: CASSIGQYEQYF.